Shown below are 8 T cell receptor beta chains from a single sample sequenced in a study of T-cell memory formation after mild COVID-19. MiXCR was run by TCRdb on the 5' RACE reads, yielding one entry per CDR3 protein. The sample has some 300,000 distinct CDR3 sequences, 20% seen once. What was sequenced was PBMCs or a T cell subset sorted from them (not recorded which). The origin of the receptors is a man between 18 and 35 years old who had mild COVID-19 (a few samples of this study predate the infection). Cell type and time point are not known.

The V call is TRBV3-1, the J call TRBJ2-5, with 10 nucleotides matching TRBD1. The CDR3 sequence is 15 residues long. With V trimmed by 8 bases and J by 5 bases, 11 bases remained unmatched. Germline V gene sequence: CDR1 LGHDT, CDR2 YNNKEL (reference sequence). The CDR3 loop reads CASSPGTGALETQYF. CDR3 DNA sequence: TGTGCCAGCTCCCCCGGGACAGGGGCGTTGGAGACCCAGTACTTC.

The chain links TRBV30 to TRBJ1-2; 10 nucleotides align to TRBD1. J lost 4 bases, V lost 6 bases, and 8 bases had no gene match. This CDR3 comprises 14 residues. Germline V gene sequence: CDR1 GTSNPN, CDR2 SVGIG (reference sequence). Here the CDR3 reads CACFGTGAFYGYTF. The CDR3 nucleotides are TGTGCCTGCTTCGGGACAGGGGCGTTCTATGGCTACACCTTC. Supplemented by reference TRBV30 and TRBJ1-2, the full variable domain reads SQTIHQWPATLVQPVGSPLSLECTVEGTSNPNLYWYRQAAGRGLQLLFYSVGIGQISSEVPQNLSASRPQDRQFILSSKKLLLSDSGFYLCACFGTGAFYGYTFGSGTRLTVV.

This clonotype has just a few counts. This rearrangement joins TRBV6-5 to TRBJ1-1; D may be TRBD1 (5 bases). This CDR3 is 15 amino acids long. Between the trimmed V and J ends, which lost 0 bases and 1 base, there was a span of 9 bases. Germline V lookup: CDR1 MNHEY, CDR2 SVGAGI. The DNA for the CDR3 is TGTGCCAGCAGTTACTCCTCTACAGGGAACACTGAAGCTTTCTTT. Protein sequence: CASSYSSTGNTEAFF.

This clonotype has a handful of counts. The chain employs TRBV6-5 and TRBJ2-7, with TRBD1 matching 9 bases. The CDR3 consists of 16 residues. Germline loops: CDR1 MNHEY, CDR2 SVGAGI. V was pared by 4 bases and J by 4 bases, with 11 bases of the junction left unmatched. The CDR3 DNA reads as TGTGCCAGCAGTTCCACCGAAACGGGACAGGGTTACGAGCAGTACTTC. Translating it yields CASSSTETGQGYEQYF.

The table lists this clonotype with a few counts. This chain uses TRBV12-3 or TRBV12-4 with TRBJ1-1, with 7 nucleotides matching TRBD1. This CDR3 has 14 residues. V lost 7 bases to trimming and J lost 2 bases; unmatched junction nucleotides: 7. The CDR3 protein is CASTLTGRNTEAFF. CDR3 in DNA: TGTGCCAGCACCCTGACAGGGAGAAACACTGAAGCTTTCTTT.

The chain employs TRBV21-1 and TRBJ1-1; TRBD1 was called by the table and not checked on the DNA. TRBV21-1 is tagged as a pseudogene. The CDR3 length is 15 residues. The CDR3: CASRQTEVRGSVVFF. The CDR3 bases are TGTGCCAGCAGACAAACGGAGGTCCGGGGTAGTGTGGTTTTCTTT.

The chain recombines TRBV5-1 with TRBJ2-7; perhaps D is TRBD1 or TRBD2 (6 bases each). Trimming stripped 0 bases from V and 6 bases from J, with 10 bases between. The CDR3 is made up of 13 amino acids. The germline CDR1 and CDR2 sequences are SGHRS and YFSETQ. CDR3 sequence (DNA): TGCGCCAGCAGCTTGGTCCCGGGGGCCGAGCAGTACGTC. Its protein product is CASSLVPGAEQYV.

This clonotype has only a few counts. The CDR3: CASSQVDSAYEQYF. CDR3 nucleotide sequence: TGCGCCAGCAGCCAAGTCGACAGCGCCTACGAGCAGTACTTC. The chain couples TRBV4-1 to TRBJ2-7, with D tentatively TRBD1 (5 bases). The CDR3 spans 14 residues. Germline-derived CDR1 and CDR2 are MGHRA and YSYEKL. V lost 1 base and J 2 bases, leaving 9 bases between the germline ends.